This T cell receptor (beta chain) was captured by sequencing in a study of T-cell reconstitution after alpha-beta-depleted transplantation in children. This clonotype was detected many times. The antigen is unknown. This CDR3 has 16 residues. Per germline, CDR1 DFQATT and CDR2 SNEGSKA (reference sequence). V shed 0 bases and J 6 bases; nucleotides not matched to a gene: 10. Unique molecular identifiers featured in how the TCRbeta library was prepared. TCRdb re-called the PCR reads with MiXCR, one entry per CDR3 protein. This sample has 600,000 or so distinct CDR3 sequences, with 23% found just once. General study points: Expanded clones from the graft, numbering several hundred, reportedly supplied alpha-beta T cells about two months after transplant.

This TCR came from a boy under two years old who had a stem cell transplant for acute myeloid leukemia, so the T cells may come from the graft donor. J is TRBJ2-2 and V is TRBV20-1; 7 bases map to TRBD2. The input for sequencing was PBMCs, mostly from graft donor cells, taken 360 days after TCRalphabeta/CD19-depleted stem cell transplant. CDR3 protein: CSARERARGGAGELFF. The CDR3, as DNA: TGCAGTGCTAGAGAGCGGGCTAGGGGAGGGGCCGGGGAGCTGTTTTTT.